This T cell receptor beta chain was recovered during a study of early stage breast cancer tumors. As for the study in general: Among around twelve ER+/PR+/HER2- tumors, eight were ductal, four lobular. Study observations and caveats: Chain pairing and CD4, CD8 or FOXP3 expression were not captured. Commonly generated sequences made up most enriched TCRB sequences shared between patients. Tumors had about 2.5-fold higher T cell density and higher clonality than adjacent normal breast tissue.

Germline CDR1 reads SEHNR; CDR2 reads FQNEAQ (reference sequence). The CDR3 spans 13 residues. Trimming removed 1 base at V and 8 bases at J, with 8 bases between. This clone has a handful of counts. What it recognizes is unknown. Sequenced by immunoSEQ multiplex PCR; TCRdb stores in-frame clones only, minus some. The sample holds about 31,000 clones; approximately 70% are singletons and the top ten take about 4.3%. This rearrangement joins TRBV7-9 to TRBJ1-4, with D tentatively TRBD1 (5 bases). The receptor comes from a person aged 40 to 49 with breast cancer. Sequencing input: blood. As DNA, the CDR3 is TGTGCCAGCAGCTTAGGGGGCGAAGAAAAACTGTTTTTT. This gives the protein CASSLGGEEKLFF. The variable domain in full, completed from reference TRBV7-9 and TRBJ1-4, reads DTGVSQNPRHKITKRGQNVTFRCDPISEHNRLYWYRQTLGQGPEFLTYFQNEAQLEKSRLLSDRFSAERPKGSFSTLEIQRTEQGDSAMYLCASSLGGEEKLFFGSGTQLSVL.